These T cell receptor beta chains were read from a single sample in a study of cytomegalovirus exposure and HLA in healthy donors. Data came from immunoSEQ multiplex PCR; TCRdb stores just in-frame clones and leaves some out. The data contain some 130,000 clones, more than 70% of them singletons. Sequenced sample: PBMCs. These receptors all come from a man in his fifties or sixties in good health and CMV-seropositive. Each CDR3 is given with its conserved first and last residue. D genes are given only for firm matches. Rows may omit the clone size; those that give it use once, few, many or a size class.

V,D,J,size,CDR3,DNA
TRBV5-6,NA,TRBJ2-5,NA,CASSLRGLETQYF,TGTGCCAGCAGCTTGAGAGGGTTGGAGACCCAGTACTTC
TRBV27,TRBD1,TRBJ1-5,NA,CASSLTTGGQPQHF,TGTGCCAGCAGTTTAACGACAGGGGGTCAGCCCCAGCATTTT
TRBV5-6,TRBD1,TRBJ1-1,NA,CASSLRQGQNTEAFF,TGTGCCAGCAGCTTAAGACAGGGCCAGAACACTGAAGCTTTCTTT
TRBV5-8,TRBD1,TRBJ2-5,NA,CASSSRDRAGETQYF,TGTGCCAGCAGCTCTAGGGACAGGGCTGGGGAGACCCAGTACTTC
TRBV6-6,TRBD2,TRBJ2-7,few,CASKGTSGFEQYF,TGTGCCAGCAAAGGGACTAGTGGATTCGAGCAGTACTTC
TRBV5-8,NA,TRBJ2-2,NA,CASSSALTSSGSGELFF,TGTGCCAGCAGTTCGGCCCTCACTTCTAGTGGGTCCGGGGAGCTGTTTTTT
TRBV18,NA,TRBJ2-5,NA,CASSPDLGETQYF,TGTGCCAGCTCACCAGACCTAGGAGAGACCCAGTACTTC
TRBV9,TRBD2,TRBJ2-1,NA,CASSLTSGSGYNEQFF,TGTGCCAGCAGCTTAACTAGCGGGAGTGGCTACAATGAGCAGTTCTTC
TRBV6-5,TRBD1,TRBJ1-1,NA,CASSSQQGARETEAFF,TGTGCCAGCAGTTCCCAACAGGGGGCGCGTGAAACTGAAGCTTTCTTT
TRBV5-6,TRBD1,TRBJ1-1,NA,CASSLIDRADTEAFF,TGTGCCAGCAGCCTGATAGACAGGGCCGACACTGAAGCTTTCTTT
TRBV11-2,NA,TRBJ1-1,NA,CASSPGQMNTEAFF,TGTGCCAGCAGCCCGGGACAAATGAACACTGAAGCTTTCTTT
TRBV2,NA,TRBJ2-7,few,CASSASYEQYF,TGTGCCAGCAGTGCTAGCTACGAGCAGTACTTC
TRBV11-3,NA,TRBJ2-5,NA,CASSSSTEFGQETQYF,TGTGCCAGCAGCTCGTCGACAGAGTTTGGGCAAGAGACCCAGTACTTC
TRBV11-3,NA,TRBJ1-1,NA,CASSLSMNTEAFF,TGTGCCAGCAGCTTGTCCATGAACACTGAAGCTTTCTTT
TRBV29-1,TRBD1,TRBJ2-5,NA,CSVAGTGEKTQYF,TGCAGCGTGGCCGGGACAGGGGAGAAGACCCAGTACTTC
TRBV19,NA,TRBJ2-1,NA,CASSRAPNNEQFF,TGTGCCAGTAGTAGGGCCCCCAACAATGAGCAGTTCTTC
TRBV27,TRBD1,TRBJ2-5,NA,CASREPRGPKETQYF,TGTGCCAGCAGGGAACCCAGGGGGCCTAAAGAGACCCAGTACTTC
TRBV5-5,NA,TRBJ1-1,NA,CASSPKGAEAFF,TGTGCCAGCAGCCCCAAGGGGGCTGAAGCTTTCTTT
TRBV21-1,NA,TRBJ2-1,NA,CASSPRTSGRHEQFF,TGTGCCAGCAGCCCTAGGACTAGCGGCAGGCATGAGCAGTTCTTC
TRBV4-2,NA,TRBJ1-1,NA,CASSQLTGNTEAFF,TGTGCCAGCAGCCAACTGACAGGGAACACTGAAGCTTTCTTT
TRBV7-2,TRBD1,TRBJ1-4,NA,CASSRDRGNEKLFF,TGTGCCAGCAGCCGGGACAGGGGGAATGAAAAACTGTTTTTT
TRBV5-1,TRBD1,TRBJ2-7,NA,CASSLELTGGSYEQYF,TGCGCCAGCAGCTTGGAGCTGACAGGGGGGTCCTACGAGCAGTACTTC
TRBV29-1,NA,TRBJ1-2,NA,CSVAGVLGGNYGYTF,TGCAGCGTTGCCGGCGTTCTGGGAGGCAACTATGGCTACACCTTC
TRBV4-1,NA,TRBJ1-2,NA,CASSPRGPANYGYTF,TGCGCCAGCAGCCCCAGAGGGCCAGCTAACTATGGCTACACCTTC
TRBV28,NA,TRBJ1-1,NA,CASSSPGVSSSTEAFF,TGTGCCAGCAGCTCCCCCGGGGTCTCATCAAGCACTGAAGCTTTCTTT
TRBV19,TRBD1,TRBJ1-5,NA,CASSDRGDGVQPQHF,TGTGCCAGTAGCGACAGGGGGGATGGTGTTCAGCCCCAGCATTTT
TRBV19,NA,TRBJ1-1,NA,CASTLGLQWLNTEAFF,TGTGCCAGTACCCTGGGGCTACAGTGGTTGAACACTGAAGCTTTCTTT
TRBV13,TRBD1,TRBJ1-6,NA,CASSSRTGNSPLHF,TGTGCCAGCAGCTCCAGGACAGGGAATTCACCCCTCCACTTT
TRBV9,TRBD1,TRBJ1-4,NA,CASSPRQGPEKLFF,TGTGCCAGCAGCCCCCGACAGGGCCCAGAAAAACTGTTTTTT
TRBV19,NA,TRBJ1-2,NA,CASNTAAGDYTF,TGTGCCAGTAACACGGCAGCCGGGGACTACACCTTC
TRBV7-3,TRBD2,TRBJ2-1,NA,CASSSSGRSGNEQFF,TGTGCCAGCAGCTCTAGCGGGAGGTCGGGAAATGAGCAGTTCTTC
TRBV7-9,NA,TRBJ2-2,NA,CASSPEGESGELFF,TGTGCCAGCAGCCCCGAGGGGGAATCCGGGGAGCTGTTTTTT
TRBV2,TRBD1,TRBJ1-1,few,CARGKTGSTEAFF,TGTGCCAGGGGTAAGACAGGGAGCACTGAAGCTTTCTTT
TRBV19,NA,TRBJ2-7,NA,CASSNLNNEQYF,TGTGCCAGTAGTAACCTAAATAACGAGCAGTACTTC
TRBV10-3,TRBD2,TRBJ2-1,NA,CAMKRGGDDEQFF,TGTGCCATGAAGCGGGGGGGAGATGATGAGCAGTTCTTC
TRBV19,NA,TRBJ1-3,NA,CATGEAGDTIYF,TGTGCCACCGGGGAGGCCGGGGACACCATATATTTT
TRBV5-6,TRBD1,TRBJ1-1,few,CASSLGDRNTEAFF,TGTGCCAGCAGCTTGGGGGACAGGAACACTGAAGCTTTCTTT
TRBV6-5,NA,TRBJ2-5,NA,CASTPRTPQETQYF,TGTGCCAGCACACCGCGAACTCCACAAGAGACCCAGTACTTC
TRBV27,TRBD1,TRBJ2-7,NA,CASSLRTGHEQYF,TGTGCCAGCAGTCTTAGGACAGGGCACGAGCAGTACTTC
TRBV9,TRBD1,TRBJ2-5,NA,CASNRQGLGETQYF,TGTGCCAGCAACAGACAGGGGTTGGGGGAGACCCAGTACTTC
TRBV4-2,NA,TRBJ1-1,NA,CASSPDAQAKGEAFF,TGTGCCAGCAGCCCTGACGCACAGGCCAAGGGTGAAGCTTTCTTT
TRBV7-9,NA,TRBJ2-1,NA,CSSSLSGKSYNEQFF,TGTTCCAGCAGCTTATCGGGGAAATCCTACAATGAGCAGTTCTTC